This T cell receptor beta chain is from a study of early T cells in non-severe SARS-CoV-2 infection. Study in general: Investigators sequenced bulk RNA drawn from unsorted whole blood, and chains remained unpaired.

A note on this clonotype: A single base separates this from a much larger clone, so it may be a read error.

MiXCR was run by TCRdb on the 5' RACE reads, yielding one entry per CDR3 protein. This table has fewer than 85,000 distinct CDR3 sequences, roughly 9.6% appearing once. Trimming removed 5 bases from V and 4 bases from J, with 18 bases in between. Germline loops: CDR1 LNHDA, CDR2 SQIVND (reference sequence). The CDR3 runs to 16 residues. The source of this sequence is an adult who was a healthcare worker with PCR-confirmed SARS-CoV-2 infection or an uninfected control (not recorded which). This chain links TRBV19 with TRBJ2-1; no clear D gene. The specimen sequenced was whole blood. The CDR3, as DNA: TGTGCCAGTAGTCCCCTGACTTGCGGAGTTTACAATGAGCAGTTCTTC. The encoded protein is CASSPLTCGVYNEQFF.